The 19 T cell receptor beta chains given below trace back to one sample, sequenced in a study of siplizumab effects on memory and regulatory T cells. Repertoires were generated with immunoSEQ multiplex PCR, while TCRdb's copy carries only in-frame clones and drops some. The table records around 110,000 clones, roughly 94% of them present only once. The sequenced material came from non-Treg CD4+ T cells sorted from blood. The receptors shown here come from a human donor in good health.

CDR3 nucleotides: TGTGCCAGCTCACCACCAGGGAGGAGCGAGACCCAGTACTTC. Translating gives CASSPPGRSETQYF. The chain combines TRBV18 with TRBJ2-5; possible D gene TRBD2, 6 bases. Germline V gives CDR1 KGHSH, CDR2 LQKENI. This CDR3 region has 14 residues. The V end lost 0 bases, the J end lost 5 bases, and 10 bases lay between the germline ends. Based on the CDR3 plus reference TRBV18 and TRBJ2-5, the full variable domain is NAGVMQNPRHLVRRRGQEARLRCSPMKGHSHVYWYRQLPEEGLKFMVYLQKENIIDESGMPKERFSAEFPKEGPSILRIQQVVRGDSAAYFCASSPPGRSETQYFGPGTRLLVL.

The J gene is TRBJ2-2, the V gene TRBV6-6, with a weak D call TRBD2 (5 bases). Germline V CDR1 and CDR2: MNHNY, SVGAGI (reference sequence). The CDR3 is made up of 14 amino acids. V dropped 5 bases and J dropped 3 bases, with 10 bases sitting between them. The CDR3 protein is CASSQDLYTGELFF. CDR3 nucleotides: TGTGCCAGCAGTCAGGACTTATACACCGGGGAGCTGTTTTTT.

The chain carries TRBV29-1 and TRBJ2-1; TRBD1 might be the D (5 bases). The CDR3 length is 12 residues. Germline assignment: CDR1 SQVTM and CDR2 ANQGSEA. Deletions cut 7 bases from V and 10 bases from J, with 17 bases between. The CDR3 DNA is TGCAGCGCATCAATAATAGCAGGGGAGCAGTTCTTC. It codes for CSASIIAGEQFF.

In its sample, this clone was seen a few times. V gene TRBV7-8 combines with J gene TRBJ1-3; D uncertain. CDR3 length: 14 amino acids. Germline V gene data show CDR1 as SGHVS and CDR2 as FQNEAQ. V lost 1 base, J lost 0 bases, and 4 bases lay in between. This chain's CDR3 is CASSLGGSGNTIYF. CDR3 in DNA: TGTGCCAGCAGCTTAGGTGGCTCTGGAAACACCATATATTTT.

The chain is built from TRBV5-4 and TRBJ2-7, with TRBD1 matching over 9 bases. Germline-derived CDR1 and CDR2 are SGHNT and YYREEE (reference sequence). V lost 0 bases to trimming and J lost 3 bases; unmatched junction nucleotides: 4. CDR3 length: 15 amino acids. CDR3 bases: TGTGCCAGCAGCTTGGGGACAGGGGCGTACTACGAGCAGTACTTC. It codes for CASSLGTGAYYEQYF.

The chain combines TRBV2 with TRBJ2-3; 9 nucleotides match TRBD2. The CDR3 extends over 16 amino acids. The V gene end was trimmed by 5 bases and the J gene end by 0 bases; junction bases not matched to a gene: 6. Germline V CDR1 and CDR2: SNHLY, FYNNEI. CDR3 nucleotides: TGTGCCAGCAGTTTTAGCGGGGGCTACAGCACAGATACGCAGTATTTT. This sequence encodes CASSFSGGYSTDTQYF.

This clone was recorded only once. J is TRBJ2-5 and V is TRBV5-1, with 7 nucleotides matching TRBD1. CDR1 and CDR2 from the germline V gene are SGHRS and YFSETQ. Trimming cost V 7 bases and J 2 bases; bases outside gene matches: 14. The CDR3 spans 16 residues. The CDR3 nucleotides read TGCGCCAGCCCGCCCTCCCCGACAGGGCATCAAGAGACCCAGTACTTC. It is translated as CASPPSPTGHQETQYF.

The chain is built from TRBV6-5 and TRBJ2-7, with TRBD1 as a possible D gene (5 bases). Germline CDR1 is MNHEY and CDR2 is SVGAGI. The germline V and J ends were trimmed by 5 bases and 3 bases, with 11 bases remaining between them. The CDR3 has 13 residues. This CDR3 reads CASSPAQGYEQYF. For the CDR3, the DNA is TGTGCCAGCAGTCCCGCGCAGGGCTACGAGCAGTACTTC.

J is TRBJ2-3 and V is TRBV7-9, with 11 bases that match TRBD2. Germline CDR1 SEHNR, CDR2 FQNEAQ (reference sequence). This CDR3 contains 16 residues. V lost 4 bases, J lost 4 bases, and 7 bases stayed unmatched. The CDR3 reads CASSSVAGGPPDTQYF. The CDR3 region has the DNA TGTGCCAGCAGCTCCGTAGCGGGAGGGCCGCCAGATACGCAGTATTTT.

The J gene is TRBJ2-1, the V gene TRBV6-5, with D uncertain. Deletions cut 0 bases from V and 6 bases from J, with 6 bases between. CDR1 MNHEY and CDR2 SVGAGI come from the germline V gene. The CDR3 runs to 13 residues. CDR3 DNA: TGTGCCAGCAGTTACTCGAGAGGCAATGAGCAGTTCTTC. Translation: CASSYSRGNEQFF.

The chain couples TRBV5-6 to TRBJ1-4; D might be TRBD1 (5 bases). In germline, CDR1 is SGHDT, CDR2 YYEEEE. V lost 1 base to trimming and J lost 4 bases, with 11 bases between them. The CDR3 spans 15 residues. The CDR3 loop is CASSLYGAFNEKLFF. CDR3 sequence (DNA): TGTGCCAGCAGCTTGTATGGGGCTTTTAATGAAAAACTGTTTTTT.

This rearrangement joins TRBV28 to TRBJ1-4; D might be TRBD1 (5 bases). Germline values: CDR1 MDHEN, CDR2 SYDVKM. Trimming cost V 7 bases and J 8 bases, with 17 bases left between them. The CDR3 loop spans 14 amino acids. CDR3 amino acids: CASTPDTASEKLFF. In DNA form, the CDR3 reads TGTGCCAGCACCCCGGACACCGCGTCCGAAAAACTGTTTTTT.

V usage is TRBV5-1 and J usage is TRBJ2-2; 7 bases match TRBD2. CDR1 SGHRS and CDR2 YFSETQ come from the germline V gene. There are 17 residues in the CDR3. V shed 0 bases and J 0 bases; nucleotides not matched to a gene: 5. CDR3 region: CASSLVPSGTNTGELFF. The CDR3, as DNA: TGCGCCAGCAGCTTGGTTCCTAGCGGAACGAACACCGGGGAGCTGTTTTTT.

The rearrangement links TRBV10-3 to TRBJ2-3; TRBD2 aligns across 13 bases. The length of the CDR3 is 14 residues. J gave up 6 bases and V 4 bases, and 1 base lay outside the gene matches. Germline V gene data show CDR1 as ENHRY and CDR2 as SYGVKD. The CDR3 DNA reads as TGTGCCATCAGTGTGACTAGCGGGAGGGATACGCAGTATTTT. Its translation: CAISVTSGRDTQYF.

This clone showed up just once. The chain recombines TRBV6-5 with TRBJ2-1; no firm D call. CDR3 length equals 16 residues. Germline CDR1 reads MNHEY; CDR2 reads SVGAGI. Trimming removed 0 bases from V and 0 bases from J, with 9 bases in between. The CDR3 DNA reads as TGTGCCAGCAGTTACTCAGGAGCCGCCTCCTACAATGAGCAGTTCTTC. It specifies CASSYSGAASYNEQFF.

J is TRBJ1-2 and V is TRBV7-9; D perhaps matches TRBD1 (5 bases). Germline V lookup: CDR1 SEHNR, CDR2 FQNEAQ (reference sequence). CDR3 length equals 14 residues. The V gene lost 4 bases and the J gene lost 5 bases, with 14 bases spanning the gap. CDR3 bases: TGTGCCAGCAGCTCTCAGGGCATTTCTTATGGCTACACCTTC. Translating gives CASSSQGISYGYTF.

This clone has only one observation. This rearrangement joins TRBV2 to TRBJ1-2; weak D call: TRBD1 (5 bases). CDR1 and CDR2 from the germline V gene are SNHLY and FYNNEI. This CDR3 contains 11 residues. Trimming cost V 6 bases and J 8 bases, with 10 bases left between them. The CDR3 DNA sequence: TGTGCCAGCAGCAGGGACTCGGGCTACACCTTC. Encoded protein: CASSRDSGYTF.

The gene calls are TRBV7-7 and TRBJ2-6, with D possibly being TRBD2 (5 bases). This CDR3 spans 16 amino acids. Trimming took off 5 bases at V and 0 bases at J, with 11 bases between the two ends. The germline V gene has CDR1 SSHAT and CDR2 FNYEAQ (reference sequence). The CDR3, as DNA: TGTGCCAGCAGCACGGACGGGAACTCTGGGGCCAACGTCCTGACTTTC. This codes for CASSTDGNSGANVLTF.

The chain employs TRBV6-1 and TRBJ2-5; no reliable D call. CDR1 is MNHNS and CDR2 is SASEGT in the germline V gene. This CDR3 has 14 residues. Between the trimmed V and J ends, which lost 2 bases and 1 base, there was a span of 8 bases. CDR3 sequence: CASSEINSQETQYF. The DNA for the CDR3 is TGTGCCAGCAGTGAAATAAACTCCCAAGAGACCCAGTACTTC.